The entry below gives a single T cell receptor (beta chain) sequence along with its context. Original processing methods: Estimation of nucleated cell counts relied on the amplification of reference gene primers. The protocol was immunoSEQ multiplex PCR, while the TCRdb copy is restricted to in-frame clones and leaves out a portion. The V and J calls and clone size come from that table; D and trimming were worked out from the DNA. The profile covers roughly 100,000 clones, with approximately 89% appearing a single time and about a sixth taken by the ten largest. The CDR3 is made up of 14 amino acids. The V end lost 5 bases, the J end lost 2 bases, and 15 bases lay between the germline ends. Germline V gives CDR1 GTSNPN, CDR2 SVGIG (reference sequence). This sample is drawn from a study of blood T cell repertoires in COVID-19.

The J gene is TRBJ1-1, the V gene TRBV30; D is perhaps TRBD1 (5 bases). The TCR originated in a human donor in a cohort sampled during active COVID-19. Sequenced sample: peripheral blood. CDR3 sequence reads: CAWAPWGLNTEAFF. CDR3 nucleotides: TGTGCCTGGGCCCCGTGGGGCCTTAACACTGAAGCTTTCTTT.